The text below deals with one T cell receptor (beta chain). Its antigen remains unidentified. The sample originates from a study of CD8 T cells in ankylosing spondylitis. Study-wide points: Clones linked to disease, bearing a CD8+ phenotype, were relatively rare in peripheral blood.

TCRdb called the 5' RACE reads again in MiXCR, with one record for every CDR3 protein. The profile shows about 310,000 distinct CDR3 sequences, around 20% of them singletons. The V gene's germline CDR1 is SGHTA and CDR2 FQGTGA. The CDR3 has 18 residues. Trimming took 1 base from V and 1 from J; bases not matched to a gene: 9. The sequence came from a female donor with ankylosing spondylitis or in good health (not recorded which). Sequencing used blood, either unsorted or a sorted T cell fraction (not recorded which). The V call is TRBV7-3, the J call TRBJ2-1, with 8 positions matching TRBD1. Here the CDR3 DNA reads TGTGCCAGCAGCTTAAGGGGGGACAGGAGGCTATCCTACAATGAGCAGTTCTTC. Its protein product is CASSLRGDRRLSYNEQFF.